This T cell receptor (beta chain) was captured in a study of T cell repertoires in cytomegalovirus infection. Study details: CMV infection and matching HLA type were both indicated by public TCR beta signatures.

TCRdb itself ran the reads through MiXCR, one entry per CDR3 protein. The data show under 350,000 distinct CDR3 sequences, more than 9% seen once. V lost 7 bases, J lost 9 bases, and 13 bases stayed unmatched. This CDR3 has 16 residues. Germline V CDR1 and CDR2: LGHNT, FRNRAP. Study-wide points: Cumulative public TCR beta family frequency identified CMV carriers with the relevant HLA. HLA-C-restricted TCR beta clonotypes specific for CMV led the ex vivo response.

This clonotype was found many times. Its antigen is not identified. Sequenced sample: PBMCs. V gene TRBV12-5 combines with J gene TRBJ2-1; 12 nucleotides agree with TRBD2. The source of this sequence is a human donor in good health (CMV status not recorded). Some clones in this sample may be carry-over from other donors' samples. The CDR3 bases are TGTGCTAGTGACGGGGCTAGCGGGGGGGCGTTGGGTGAGCAGTTCTTC. This translates into CASDGASGGALGEQFF.